One and the same sample provided the 5 T cell receptor beta chains below, sequenced in a study of T cell changes during pregnancy in multiple sclerosis. The table came from immunoSEQ multiplex PCR; TCRdb's copy has only in-frame clones and leaves some out. Of 20,000 to 30,000 clones in the sample, more than 85% were seen once. The input for sequencing was CD4+ T cells from peripheral blood mononuclear cells, taken in the second trimester of pregnancy. The receptors stem from a female donor in good health, enrolled as a control in a pregnancy study.

The V call is TRBV12-5, the J call TRBJ1-2, with 9 bases fitting TRBD1. The germline V gene encodes CDR1 LGHNT and CDR2 FRNRAP. This CDR3 comprises 17 residues. Germline trimming cut 4 bases from V and 5 bases from J; bases unmatched to any gene: 14. The CDR3 reads CASGSITGGFGTYGYTF. The CDR3 DNA reads TGTGCTAGTGGTTCGATAACAGGGGGCTTCGGTACTTATGGCTACACCTTC.

V is TRBV10-1 and J is TRBJ2-1; 9 nucleotides align to TRBD2. CDR3 length equals 17 residues. V lost 4 bases, J lost 3 bases, and 10 bases stayed unmatched. The V gene's germline CDR1 is WNHNN and CDR2 SYGVQD (reference sequence). In DNA, the CDR3 is TGCGCCAGCAGTGGAGGCGGGAGGGCCGGATTCTACAATGAGCAGTTCTTC. The encoded protein is CASSGGGRAGFYNEQFF.

J is TRBJ2-7 and V is TRBV5-1; TRBD2 might be the D (7 bases). The ends were cut back, 7 bases at V and 0 bases at J, with 14 bases in the middle. The germline V gene encodes CDR1 SGHRS and CDR2 YFSETQ. The CDR3 loop spans 14 amino acids. The CDR3 region is CASSSGQSSYEQYF. CDR3 bases: TGCGCCAGCTCTAGCGGACAGAGCTCCTACGAGCAGTACTTC. Filled out from reference TRBV5-1 and TRBJ2-7, the complete variable domain reads KAGVTQTPRYLIKTRGQQVTLSCSPISGHRSVSWYQQTPGQGLQFLFEYFSETQRNKGNFPGRFSGRQFSNSRSEMNVSTLELGDSALYLCASSSGQSSYEQYFGPGTRLTVT.

The chain uses TRBV19 and TRBJ1-1; the match to TRBD1 covers 7 bases. The CDR3 loop spans 14 amino acids. Germline CDR1 and CDR2: LNHDA and SQIVND (reference sequence). V shed 4 bases, J shed 4 bases, and the junction held 6 bases outside the gene matches. In nucleotides, the CDR3 is TGTGCCAGTAGTACAGACCACAGGGGCACTGAAGCTTTCTTT. Translation gives CASSTDHRGTEAFF.

V usage is TRBV5-6 and J usage is TRBJ2-3; maybe TRBD1 (6 bases). V was cut by 5 bases and J by 5 bases, with 15 bases left in between. Germline V CDR1 and CDR2: SGHDT, YYEEEE. The CDR3 spans 14 residues. CDR3 amino acids: CASSFRGLGDTQYF. In DNA form, the CDR3 reads TGTGCCAGCAGTTTCAGGGGTCTCGGAGATACGCAGTATTTT.